This TCR beta chain was profiled in a study of regulatory T cells in long-lasting Graves disease. Study overall: The study counted Graves' disease as persistent given over 5 years of antithyroid drugs and positive TSH receptor antibodies.

TCR beta libraries were built with iRepertoire HTBI primers and Arm-PCR of CDR3 regions. A single record per CDR3 protein comes from TCRdb applying MiXCR to the multiplex PCR reads. The sample contains roughly 500,000 distinct CDR3 sequences, roughly 21% of which appear only once. The time point: persistent/refractory GD, antithyroid drugs over 5 years with positive TRAb. Preparation of the TCR library used RNA extracted from PBMCs. This clonotype was observed many times. The sample in question was peripheral blood mononuclear cells (PBMCs), obtained when the disease was refractory, from a patient treated with antithyroid drugs. The source is a female donor with Graves disease.

For the CDR3, the DNA is TGTGCCAGCAGTTTATCGAGGGGATACGAGCAGTACTTC. This gives the protein CASSLSRGYEQYF. V is TRBV27 and J is TRBJ2-7; D possibly matches TRBD1 or TRBD2 (5 bases each). CDR3 size: 13 residues. V was cut by 0 bases and J by 4 bases, with 7 bases left in between. The V gene's germline CDR1 is MNHEY and CDR2 SMNVEV (reference sequence).